This TCR beta chain was found in a study of graft-versus-host responses after intestinal transplantation. Study-level information: Among the recipients, transplants were multivisceral, liver-intestinal, or isolated intestinal.

The method was immunoSEQ multiplex PCR; TCRdb's version includes in-frame clones alone and lacks a portion of them. The repertoire includes about 86,000 clones, roughly nine tenths of them detected once, and 0.5% sits in the top ten. The CDR3 sequence is 13 residues long. Germline V gene data show CDR1 as SGHVS and CDR2 as FNYEAQ. Trimming cost V 4 bases and J 6 bases; bases outside gene matches: 3. As regards this clone: Its antigen remains unknown.

Overall study findings and caveats: Allograft graft-versus-host to host-versus-graft clonal ratios ran high in patients with graft-donor T cell macrochimerism. The recipient marrow held GvH clones, and some of them showed up first in ileum or blood.

J is TRBJ1-2 and V is TRBV7-6, with 9 bases lining up with TRBD1. The TCR originated in a human donor who received an intestinal transplant. The starting material was unstimulated CD8+ T cells sorted from spleen or lymph node cells, obtained before intestinal transplant. Here the CDR3 reads CASSWGQGDGYTF. CDR3 DNA: TGTGCCAGCAGCTGGGGACAGGGCGATGGCTACACCTTC.